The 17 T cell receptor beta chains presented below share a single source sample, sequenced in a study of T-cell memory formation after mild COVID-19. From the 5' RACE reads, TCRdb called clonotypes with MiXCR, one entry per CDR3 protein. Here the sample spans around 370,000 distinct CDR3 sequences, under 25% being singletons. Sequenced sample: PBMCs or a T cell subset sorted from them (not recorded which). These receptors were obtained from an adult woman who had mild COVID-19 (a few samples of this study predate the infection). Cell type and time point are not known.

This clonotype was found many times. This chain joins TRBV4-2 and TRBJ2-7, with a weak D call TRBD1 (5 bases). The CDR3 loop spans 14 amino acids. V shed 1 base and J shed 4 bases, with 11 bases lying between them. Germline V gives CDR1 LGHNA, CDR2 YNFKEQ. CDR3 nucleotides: TGTGCCAGCAGCCAAGGGGCCCAGGGTTACGAGCAGTACTTC. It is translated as CASSQGAQGYEQYF.

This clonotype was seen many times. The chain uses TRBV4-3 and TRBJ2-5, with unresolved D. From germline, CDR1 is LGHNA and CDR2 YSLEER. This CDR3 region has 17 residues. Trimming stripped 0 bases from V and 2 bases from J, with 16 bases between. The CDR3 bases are TGCGCCAGCAGCCAAGATCGAGGAACTGGACCACAAGAGACCCAGTACTTC. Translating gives CASSQDRGTGPQETQYF.

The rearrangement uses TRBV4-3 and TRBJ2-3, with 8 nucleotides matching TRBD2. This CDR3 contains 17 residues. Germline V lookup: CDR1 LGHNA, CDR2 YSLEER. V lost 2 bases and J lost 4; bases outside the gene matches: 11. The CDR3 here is CASSQTLSSGVADTQYF. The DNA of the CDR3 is TGCGCCAGCAGCCAAACCCTGAGTAGCGGGGTAGCAGATACGCAGTATTTT.

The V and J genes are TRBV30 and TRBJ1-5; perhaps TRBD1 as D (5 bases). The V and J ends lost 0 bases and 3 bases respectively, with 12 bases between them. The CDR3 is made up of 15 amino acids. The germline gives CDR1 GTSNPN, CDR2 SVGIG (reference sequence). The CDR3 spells CAWSVGTNSNQPQHF. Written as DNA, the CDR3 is TGTGCCTGGAGTGTGGGGACGAATTCCAATCAGCCCCAGCATTTT.

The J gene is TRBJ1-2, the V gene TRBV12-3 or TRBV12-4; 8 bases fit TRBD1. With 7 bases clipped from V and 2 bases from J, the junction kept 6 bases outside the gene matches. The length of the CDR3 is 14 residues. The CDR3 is CASTMTGVNYGYTF. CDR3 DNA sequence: TGTGCCAGCACCATGACAGGGGTGAACTATGGCTACACCTTC.

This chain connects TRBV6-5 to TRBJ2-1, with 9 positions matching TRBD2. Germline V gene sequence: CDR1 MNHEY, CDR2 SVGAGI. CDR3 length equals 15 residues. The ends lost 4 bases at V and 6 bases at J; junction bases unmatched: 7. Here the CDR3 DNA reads TGTGCCAGCAGTTCTCCTGGCGGGAGGGTCAATGAGCAGTTCTTC. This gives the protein CASSSPGGRVNEQFF.

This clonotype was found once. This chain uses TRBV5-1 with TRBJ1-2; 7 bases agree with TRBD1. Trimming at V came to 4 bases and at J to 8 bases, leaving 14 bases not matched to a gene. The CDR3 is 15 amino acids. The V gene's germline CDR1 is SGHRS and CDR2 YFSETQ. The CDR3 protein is CASSPGQTLNRGYTF. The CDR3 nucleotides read TGCGCCAGCAGCCCGGGACAGACCCTTAATCGGGGCTACACCTTC.

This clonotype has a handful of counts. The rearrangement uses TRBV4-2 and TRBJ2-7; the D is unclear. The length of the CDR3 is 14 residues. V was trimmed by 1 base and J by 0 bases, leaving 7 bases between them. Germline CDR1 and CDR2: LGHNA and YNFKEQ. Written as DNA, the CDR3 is TGTGCCAGCAGCCAAGGGGCTAGCTCCTACGAGCAGTACTTC. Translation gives CASSQGASSYEQYF.

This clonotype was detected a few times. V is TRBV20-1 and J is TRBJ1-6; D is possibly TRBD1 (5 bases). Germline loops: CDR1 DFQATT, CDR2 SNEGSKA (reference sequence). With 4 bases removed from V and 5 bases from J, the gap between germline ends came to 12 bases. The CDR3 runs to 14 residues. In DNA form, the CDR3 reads TGCAGTGCTAAAAAGGGGCTGGATAATTCACCCCTCCACTTT. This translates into CSAKKGLDNSPLHF.

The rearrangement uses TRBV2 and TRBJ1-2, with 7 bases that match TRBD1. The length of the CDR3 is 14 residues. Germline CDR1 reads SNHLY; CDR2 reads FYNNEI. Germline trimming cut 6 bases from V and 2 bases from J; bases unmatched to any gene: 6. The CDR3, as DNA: TGTGCCAGCAGCAATCCGGGACAGAACTATGGCTACACCTTC. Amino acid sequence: CASSNPGQNYGYTF. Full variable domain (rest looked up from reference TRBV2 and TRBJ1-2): EPEVTQTPSHQVTQMGQEVILRCVPISNHLYFYWYRQILGQKVEFLVSFYNNEISEKSEIFDDQFSVERPDGSNFTLKIRSTKLEDSAMYFCASSNPGQNYGYTFGSGTRLTVV.

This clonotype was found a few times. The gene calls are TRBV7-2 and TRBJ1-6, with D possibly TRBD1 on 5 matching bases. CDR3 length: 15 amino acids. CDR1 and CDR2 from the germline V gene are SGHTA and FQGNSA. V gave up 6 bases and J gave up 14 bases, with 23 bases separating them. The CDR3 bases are TGTGCCAGCAGTTCCGGAGGGACCGCGATGGACACCCTCCACTTT. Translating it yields CASSSGGTAMDTLHF.

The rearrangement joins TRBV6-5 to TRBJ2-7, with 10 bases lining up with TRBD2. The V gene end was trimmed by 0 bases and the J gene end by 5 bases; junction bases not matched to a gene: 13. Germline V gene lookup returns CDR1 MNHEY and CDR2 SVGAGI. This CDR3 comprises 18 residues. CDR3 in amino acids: CASSYSSRGLAERDEQYF. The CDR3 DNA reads TGTGCCAGCAGTTACTCGAGTCGTGGACTAGCGGAAAGGGACGAGCAGTACTTC.

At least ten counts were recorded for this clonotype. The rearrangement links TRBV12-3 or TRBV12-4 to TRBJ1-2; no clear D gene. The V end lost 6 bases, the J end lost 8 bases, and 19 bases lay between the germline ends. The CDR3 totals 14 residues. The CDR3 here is CASSNRPGLGGYTF. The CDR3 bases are TGTGCCAGCAGCAACAGACCCGGCCTGGGGGGCTACACCTTC.

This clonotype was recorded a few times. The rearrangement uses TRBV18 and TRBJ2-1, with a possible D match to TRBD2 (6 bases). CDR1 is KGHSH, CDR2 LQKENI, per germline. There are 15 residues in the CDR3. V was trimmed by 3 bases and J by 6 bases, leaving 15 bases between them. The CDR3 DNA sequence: TGTGCCAGCTCACCCTCGGAGGGAGTACGCAATGAGCAGTTCTTC. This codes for CASSPSEGVRNEQFF. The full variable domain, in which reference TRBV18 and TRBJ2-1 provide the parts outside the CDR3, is NAGVMQNPRHLVRRRGQEARLRCSPMKGHSHVYWYRQLPEEGLKFMVYLQKENIIDESGMPKERFSAEFPKEGPSILRIQQVVRGDSAAYFCASSPSEGVRNEQFFGPGTRLTVL.

Here the CDR3 DNA reads TGTGCCAGCAGCAACAGGGACTGCTATGGCTACACCTTC. Translating gives CASSNRDCYGYTF. The chain combines TRBV6-6 with TRBJ1-2, with D perhaps TRBD1 (6 bases). CDR1 is MNHNY, CDR2 SVGAGI, per germline (reference sequence). This CDR3 spans 13 amino acids. V lost 6 bases and J 4 bases, leaving 12 bases between the germline ends.

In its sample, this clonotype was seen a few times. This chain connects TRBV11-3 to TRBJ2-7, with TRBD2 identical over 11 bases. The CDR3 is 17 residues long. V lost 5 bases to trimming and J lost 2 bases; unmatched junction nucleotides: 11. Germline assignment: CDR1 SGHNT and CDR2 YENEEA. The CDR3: CASSQYYGTSGTYEQYF. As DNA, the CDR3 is TGTGCCAGCAGCCAGTATTACGGGACTAGCGGAACCTACGAGCAGTACTTC. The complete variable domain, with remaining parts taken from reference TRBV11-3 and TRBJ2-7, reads EAGVVQSPRYKIIEKKQPVAFWCNPISGHNTLYWYLQNLGQGPELLIRYENEEAVDDSQLPKDRFSAERLKGVDSTLKIQPAELGDSAVYLCASSQYYGTSGTYEQYFGPGTRLTVT.

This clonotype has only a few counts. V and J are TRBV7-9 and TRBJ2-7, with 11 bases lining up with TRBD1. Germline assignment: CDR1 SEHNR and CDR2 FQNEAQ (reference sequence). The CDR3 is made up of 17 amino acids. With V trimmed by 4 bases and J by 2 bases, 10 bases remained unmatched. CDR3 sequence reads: CASSYFPGTGGTYEQYF. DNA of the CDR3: TGTGCCAGCAGCTATTTTCCCGGGACAGGGGGTACCTACGAGCAGTACTTC. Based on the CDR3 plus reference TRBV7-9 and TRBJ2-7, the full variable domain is DTGVSQNPRHKITKRGQNVTFRCDPISEHNRLYWYRQTLGQGPEFLTYFQNEAQLEKSRLLSDRFSAERPKGSFSTLEIQRTEQGDSAMYLCASSYFPGTGGTYEQYFGPGTRLTVT.